A selection of T cell receptor beta chains follows, all from one sample in a study of blood T cell repertoires in COVID-19. TCRdb's copy holds only in-frame clones and misses some; the assay was immunoSEQ multiplex PCR. This repertoire shows about 170,000 clones, about four fifths found once; its top ten account for roughly 7.5%. Sequencing used peripheral blood. The receptors were sampled from a man aged 40-49 years who had recovered from COVID-19. The CDR3 runs from the conserved cysteine through the conserved F or W. A D gene is named only where the DNA matches it firmly.

v_call	cdr3_length	j_call	d_call	cdr3_aa
TRBV6-5	15	TRBJ2-1	TRBD1	CASSTGQASYNEQFF
TRBV28	13	TRBJ2-1	NA	CASSLYTLNEQFF
TRBV30	14	TRBJ2-5	TRBD2	CAWTSGGAPETQYF
TRBV18	14	TRBJ1-3	TRBD1	CASSSDRGRNTIYF
TRBV7-2	15	TRBJ1-3	TRBD1	CASSPDRAIGNTIYF
TRBV4-3	13	TRBJ2-1	TRBD2	CASSRSGSVEQFF
TRBV19	14	TRBJ1-2	NA	CASSIGWGAGGYTF
TRBV7-9	16	TRBJ2-3	TRBD1	CASSHRTGQSTDTQYF
TRBV28	12	TRBJ2-7	NA	CASSPWAGEQYF
TRBV13	15	TRBJ2-7	TRBD2	CASSLPSGGIHEQYF
TRBV5-4	15	TRBJ2-5	TRBD1	CASSVRQGAQETQYF
TRBV16	15	TRBJ1-1	NA	CASSQSQGMNTEAFF
TRBV4-3	16	TRBJ2-1	TRBD2	CASSHPPGGDYNEQFF
TRBV27	13	TRBJ2-1	NA	CASRIDPSTEQFF
TRBV7-8	17	TRBJ2-3	NA	CASSLEVRGGGTDTQYF
TRBV30	14	TRBJ1-2	NA	CAWNPPGVDYGYTF
TRBV7-9	15	TRBJ2-7	TRBD1	CASSPRGQGAYEQYF
TRBV5-6	19	TRBJ2-7	TRBD2	CASSPGRTSGVRSSYEQYF
TRBV24-1	13	TRBJ2-5	TRBD1	CAIGQGAQETQYF
TRBV5-5	15	TRBJ2-2	TRBD1	CASRPGTGVAGELFF
TRBV6-5	15	TRBJ2-7	NA	CASSLGATGIYEQYF
TRBV7-3	12	TRBJ2-1	NA	CASSLEDNEQFF
TRBV19	13	TRBJ2-7	NA	CASSNPLFYEQYF
TRBV19	13	TRBJ1-1	TRBD1	CASNRDRNTEAFF
TRBV7-8	12	TRBJ1-2	NA	CASSPRGEGYTF
TRBV5-6	13	TRBJ2-2	NA	CASSQGTDGELFF
TRBV30	13	TRBJ1-5	NA	CAWSSGVDQPQHF
TRBV12-3/TRBV12-4	12	TRBJ1-1	NA	CASSFQMTEAFF
TRBV12-3/TRBV12-4	11	TRBJ2-5	NA	CASSLFGTQYF
TRBV6-2/TRBV6-3	14	TRBJ1-5	NA	CASSLAEGGQPQHF
TRBV29-1	13	TRBJ2-6	NA	CSVESSGANVLTF
TRBV4-1	18	TRBJ2-7	NA	CASSQEGQGRGYSYEQYF
TRBV18	13	TRBJ2-7	NA	CASSPPGQDEQYF
TRBV6-5	15	TRBJ1-1	TRBD1	CASTLAGAGGTEAFF
TRBV7-9	15	TRBJ1-4	NA	CASSGDRLLGEKLFF
TRBV3-1/TRBV3-2	11	TRBJ1-1	NA	CASGRNTEAFF
TRBV6-5	13	TRBJ1-2	NA	CASIKSGSYGYTF
TRBV28	13	TRBJ1-2	TRBD1	CASRSGGTYGYTF
TRBV6-5	13	TRBJ2-7	NA	CASSYSQAGEQYF
TRBV5-8	16	TRBJ2-6	NA	CASSLFRGAGANVLIF
TRBV9	15	TRBJ2-2	TRBD2	CASSASGGQHRELFF
TRBV4-1	14	TRBJ1-1	NA	CASSHPGGETEAFF
TRBV6-5	15	TRBJ2-2	TRBD2	CASSSALAGGGELFF
TRBV6-5	13	TRBJ2-2	NA	CASRNTGAGELFF
TRBV7-9	13	TRBJ2-5	NA	CASSPRDFETQYF
TRBV28	14	TRBJ2-7	NA	CASSRTDSSYEQYF
TRBV6-2/TRBV6-3	12	TRBJ2-5	NA	CASSYQAETQYF
TRBV11-3	15	TRBJ2-2	TRBD1	CASSRVGGITGELFF
TRBV19	16	TRBJ2-3	TRBD1	CASSIAPGQATDTQYF
TRBV7-2	15	TRBJ2-2	TRBD1	CASSSTGGRTGELFF
TRBV11-2	14	TRBJ1-6	NA	CASSPGQHNSPLHF
TRBV6-1	15	TRBJ1-2	NA	CASSFQGPSGGGYTF
TRBV28	15	TRBJ2-5	NA	CASSNPGGIEETQYF